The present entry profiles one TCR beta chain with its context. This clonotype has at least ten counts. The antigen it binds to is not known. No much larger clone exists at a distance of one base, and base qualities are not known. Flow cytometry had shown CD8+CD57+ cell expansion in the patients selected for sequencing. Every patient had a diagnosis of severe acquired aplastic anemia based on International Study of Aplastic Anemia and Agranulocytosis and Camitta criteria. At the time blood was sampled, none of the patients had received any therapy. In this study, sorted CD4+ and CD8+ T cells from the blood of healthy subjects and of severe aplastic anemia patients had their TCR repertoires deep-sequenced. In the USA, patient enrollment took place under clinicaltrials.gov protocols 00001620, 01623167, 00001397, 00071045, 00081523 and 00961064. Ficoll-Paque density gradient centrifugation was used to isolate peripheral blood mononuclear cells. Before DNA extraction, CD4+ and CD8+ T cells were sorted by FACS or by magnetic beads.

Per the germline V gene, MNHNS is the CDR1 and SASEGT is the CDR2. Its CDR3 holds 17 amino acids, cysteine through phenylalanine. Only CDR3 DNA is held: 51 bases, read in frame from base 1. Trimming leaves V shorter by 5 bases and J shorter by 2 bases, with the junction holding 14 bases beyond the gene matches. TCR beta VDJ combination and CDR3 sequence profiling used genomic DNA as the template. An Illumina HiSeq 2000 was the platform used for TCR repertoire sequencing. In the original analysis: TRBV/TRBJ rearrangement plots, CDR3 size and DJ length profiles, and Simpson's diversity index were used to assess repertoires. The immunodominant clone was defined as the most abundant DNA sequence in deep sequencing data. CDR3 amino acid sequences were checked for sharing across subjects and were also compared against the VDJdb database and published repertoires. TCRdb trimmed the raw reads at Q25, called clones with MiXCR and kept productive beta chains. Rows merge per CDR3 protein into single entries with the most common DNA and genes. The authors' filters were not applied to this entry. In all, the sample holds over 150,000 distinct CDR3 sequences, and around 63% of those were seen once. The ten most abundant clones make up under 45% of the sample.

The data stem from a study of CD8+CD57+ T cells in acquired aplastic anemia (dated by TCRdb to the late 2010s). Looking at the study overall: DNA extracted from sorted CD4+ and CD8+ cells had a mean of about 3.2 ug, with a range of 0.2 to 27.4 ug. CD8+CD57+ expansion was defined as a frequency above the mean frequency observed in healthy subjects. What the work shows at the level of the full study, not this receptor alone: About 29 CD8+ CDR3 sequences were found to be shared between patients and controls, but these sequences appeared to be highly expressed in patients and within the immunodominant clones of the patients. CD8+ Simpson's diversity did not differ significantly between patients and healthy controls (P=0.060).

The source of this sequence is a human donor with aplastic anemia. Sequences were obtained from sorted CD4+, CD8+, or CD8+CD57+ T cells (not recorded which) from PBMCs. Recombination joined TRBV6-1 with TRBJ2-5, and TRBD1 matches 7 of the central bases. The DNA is TGTGCCAGCAGTCCCTACGATGACAGGGAGATTCAAGAGACCCAGTACTTC. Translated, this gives CASSPYDDREIQETQYF.